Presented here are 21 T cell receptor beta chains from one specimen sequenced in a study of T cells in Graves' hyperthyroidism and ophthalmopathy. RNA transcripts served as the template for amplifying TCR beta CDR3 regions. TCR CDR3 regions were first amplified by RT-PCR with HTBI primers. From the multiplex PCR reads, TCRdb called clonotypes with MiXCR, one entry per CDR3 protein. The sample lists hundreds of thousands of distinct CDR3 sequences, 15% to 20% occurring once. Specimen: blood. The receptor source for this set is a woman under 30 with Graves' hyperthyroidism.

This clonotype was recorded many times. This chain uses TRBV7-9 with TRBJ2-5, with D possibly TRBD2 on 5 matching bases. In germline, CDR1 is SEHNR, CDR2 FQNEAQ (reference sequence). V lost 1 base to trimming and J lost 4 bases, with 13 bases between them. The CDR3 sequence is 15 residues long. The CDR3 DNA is TGTGCCAGCAGCTTAGGGTTGCCGGGGAGAGAGACCCAGTACTTC. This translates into CASSLGLPGRETQYF.

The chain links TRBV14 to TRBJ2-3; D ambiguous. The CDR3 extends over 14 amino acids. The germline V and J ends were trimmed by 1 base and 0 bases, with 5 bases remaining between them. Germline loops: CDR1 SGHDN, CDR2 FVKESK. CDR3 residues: CASSQGISTDTQYF. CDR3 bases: TGTGCCAGCAGCCAAGGAATTAGCACAGATACGCAGTATTTT.

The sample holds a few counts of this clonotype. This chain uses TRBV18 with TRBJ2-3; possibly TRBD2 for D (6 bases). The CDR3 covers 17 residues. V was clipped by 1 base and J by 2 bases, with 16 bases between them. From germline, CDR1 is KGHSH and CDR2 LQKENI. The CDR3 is CASSPLPSGLNTDTQYF. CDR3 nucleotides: TGTGCCAGCTCACCACTCCCCAGCGGGCTTAACACAGATACGCAGTATTTT.

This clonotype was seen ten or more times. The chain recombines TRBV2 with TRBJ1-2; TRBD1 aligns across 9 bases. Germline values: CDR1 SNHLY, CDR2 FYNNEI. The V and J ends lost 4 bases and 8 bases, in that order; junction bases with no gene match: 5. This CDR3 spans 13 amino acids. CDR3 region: CASSGDRVEGYTF. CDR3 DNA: TGTGCCAGCAGTGGGGACAGGGTGGAAGGCTACACCTTC.

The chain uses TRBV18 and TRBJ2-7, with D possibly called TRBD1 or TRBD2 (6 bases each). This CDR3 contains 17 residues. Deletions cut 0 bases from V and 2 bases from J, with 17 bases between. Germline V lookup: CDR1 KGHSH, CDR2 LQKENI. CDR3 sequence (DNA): TGTGCCAGCTCACCACCGGTTAGAGGGGGGATGACCTACGAGCAGTACTTC. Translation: CASSPPVRGGMTYEQYF. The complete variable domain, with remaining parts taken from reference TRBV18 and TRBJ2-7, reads NAGVMQNPRHLVRRRGQEARLRCSPMKGHSHVYWYRQLPEEGLKFMVYLQKENIIDESGMPKERFSAEFPKEGPSILRIQQVVRGDSAAYFCASSPPVRGGMTYEQYFGPGTRLTVT.

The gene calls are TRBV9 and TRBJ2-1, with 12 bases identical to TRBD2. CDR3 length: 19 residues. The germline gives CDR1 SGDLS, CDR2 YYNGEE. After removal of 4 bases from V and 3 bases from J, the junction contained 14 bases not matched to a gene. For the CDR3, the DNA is TGTGCCAGCAGCTCGTCACTAGCGGGAGGCACCCCGGTCTACAATGAGCAGTTCTTC. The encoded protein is CASSSSLAGGTPVYNEQFF.

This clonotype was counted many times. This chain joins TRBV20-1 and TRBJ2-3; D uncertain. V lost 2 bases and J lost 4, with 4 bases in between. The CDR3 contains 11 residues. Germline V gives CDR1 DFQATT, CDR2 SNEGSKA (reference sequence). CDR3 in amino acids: CSARQSDTQYF. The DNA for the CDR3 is TGCAGTGCTAGACAGTCAGATACGCAGTATTTT.

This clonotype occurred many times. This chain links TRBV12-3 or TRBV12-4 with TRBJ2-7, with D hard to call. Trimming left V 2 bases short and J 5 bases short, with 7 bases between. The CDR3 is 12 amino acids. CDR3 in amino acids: CASSLNPHEQYF. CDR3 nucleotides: TGTGCCAGCAGTTTAAACCCCCACGAGCAGTACTTC.

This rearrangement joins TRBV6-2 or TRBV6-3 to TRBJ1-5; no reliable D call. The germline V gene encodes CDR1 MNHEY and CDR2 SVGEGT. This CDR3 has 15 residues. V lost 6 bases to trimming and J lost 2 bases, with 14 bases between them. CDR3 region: CASRAFTTGNQPQHF. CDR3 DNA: TGTGCCAGCAGGGCCTTCACGACGGGCAATCAGCCCCAGCATTTT.

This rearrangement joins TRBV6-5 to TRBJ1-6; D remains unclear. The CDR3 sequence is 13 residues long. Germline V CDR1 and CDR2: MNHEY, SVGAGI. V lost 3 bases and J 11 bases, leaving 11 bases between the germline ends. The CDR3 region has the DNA TGTGCCAGCAGTTATCGGTCCTCTCCACCCCTCCACTTT. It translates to CASSYRSSPPLHF.

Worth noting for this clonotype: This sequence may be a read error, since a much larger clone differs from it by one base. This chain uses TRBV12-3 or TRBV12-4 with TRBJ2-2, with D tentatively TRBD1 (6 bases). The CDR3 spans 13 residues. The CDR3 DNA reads TGTGCCGGCAGGGGTTTGGGGGCCGGGGAGCTGTTTTTT. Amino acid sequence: CAGRGLGAGELFF.

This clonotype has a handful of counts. CDR3 residues: CASSDSFRDRGPHEQYF. DNA for the CDR3: TGCGCCAGCAGTGATTCATTCAGGGACAGGGGGCCGCACGAGCAGTACTTC. The chain links TRBV10-1 to TRBJ2-7; 12 bases match TRBD1. V lost 3 bases and J lost 5; bases outside the gene matches: 11. This CDR3 is 17 amino acids long. Germline assignment: CDR1 WNHNN and CDR2 SYGVQD (reference sequence).

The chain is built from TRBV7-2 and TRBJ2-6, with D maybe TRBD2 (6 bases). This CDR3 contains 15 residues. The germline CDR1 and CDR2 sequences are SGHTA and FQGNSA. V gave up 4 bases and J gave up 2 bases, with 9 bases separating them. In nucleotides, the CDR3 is TGTGCCAGCAGCTCACTAGCAGCTGGGGCCAACGTCCTGACTTTC. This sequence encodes CASSSLAAGANVLTF.

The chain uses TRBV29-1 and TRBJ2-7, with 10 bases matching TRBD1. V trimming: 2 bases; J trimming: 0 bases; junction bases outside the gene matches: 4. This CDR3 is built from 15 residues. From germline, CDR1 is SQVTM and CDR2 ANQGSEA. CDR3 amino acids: CSVEWRDRGSYEQYF. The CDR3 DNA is TGCAGCGTTGAATGGAGGGACAGGGGCTCCTACGAGCAGTACTTC.

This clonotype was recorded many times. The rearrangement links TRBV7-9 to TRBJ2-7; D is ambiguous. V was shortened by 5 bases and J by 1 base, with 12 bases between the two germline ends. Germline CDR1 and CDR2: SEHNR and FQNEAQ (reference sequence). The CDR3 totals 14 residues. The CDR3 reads CASSPHRRSYEQYF. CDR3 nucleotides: TGTGCCAGCAGCCCCCACCGTAGATCCTACGAGCAGTACTTC.

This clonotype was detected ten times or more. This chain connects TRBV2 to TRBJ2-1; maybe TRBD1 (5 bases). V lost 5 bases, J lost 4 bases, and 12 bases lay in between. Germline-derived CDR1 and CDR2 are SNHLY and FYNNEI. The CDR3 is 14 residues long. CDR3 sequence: CASSSTREYNEQFF. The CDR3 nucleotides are TGTGCCAGCAGTTCGACCAGGGAATACAATGAGCAGTTCTTC.

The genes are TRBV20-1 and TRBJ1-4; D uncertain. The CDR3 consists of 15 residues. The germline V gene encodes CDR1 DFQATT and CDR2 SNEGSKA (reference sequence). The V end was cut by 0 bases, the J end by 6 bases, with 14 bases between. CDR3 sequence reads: CSARESPTGDEKLFF. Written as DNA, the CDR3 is TGCAGTGCTAGAGAGAGCCCTACGGGCGATGAAAAACTGTTTTTT.

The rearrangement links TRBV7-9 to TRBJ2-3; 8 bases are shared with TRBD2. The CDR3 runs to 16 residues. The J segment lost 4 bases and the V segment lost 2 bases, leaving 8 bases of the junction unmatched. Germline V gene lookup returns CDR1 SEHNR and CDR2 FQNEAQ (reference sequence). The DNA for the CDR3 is TGTGCCAGCAGCTTACAGTTGCGGGAGGTGGCAGATACGCAGTATTTT. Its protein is CASSLQLREVADTQYF.

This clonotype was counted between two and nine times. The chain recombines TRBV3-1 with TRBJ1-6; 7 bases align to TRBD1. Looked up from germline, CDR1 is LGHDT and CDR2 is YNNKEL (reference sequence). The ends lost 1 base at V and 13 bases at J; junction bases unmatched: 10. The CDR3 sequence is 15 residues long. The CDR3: CASSQGGGGLRPLHF. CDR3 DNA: TGTGCCAGCAGCCAAGGAGGAGGGGGCCTACGGCCCCTCCACTTT.

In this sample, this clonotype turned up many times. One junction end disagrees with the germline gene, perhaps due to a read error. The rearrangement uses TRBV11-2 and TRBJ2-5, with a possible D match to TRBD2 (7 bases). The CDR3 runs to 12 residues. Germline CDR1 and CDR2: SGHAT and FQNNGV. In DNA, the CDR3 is TGTGCCAGCAGCTTAGGGGGGGGCCTTCCGCACTTC. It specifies CASSLGGGLPHF.

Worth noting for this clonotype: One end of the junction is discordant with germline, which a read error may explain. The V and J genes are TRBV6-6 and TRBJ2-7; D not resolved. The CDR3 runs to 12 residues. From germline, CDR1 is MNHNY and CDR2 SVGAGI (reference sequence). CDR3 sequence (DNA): TGTGCCAGCAGTTACGCTGGCGGCGAGCGGTACTTC. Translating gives CASSYAGGERYF.